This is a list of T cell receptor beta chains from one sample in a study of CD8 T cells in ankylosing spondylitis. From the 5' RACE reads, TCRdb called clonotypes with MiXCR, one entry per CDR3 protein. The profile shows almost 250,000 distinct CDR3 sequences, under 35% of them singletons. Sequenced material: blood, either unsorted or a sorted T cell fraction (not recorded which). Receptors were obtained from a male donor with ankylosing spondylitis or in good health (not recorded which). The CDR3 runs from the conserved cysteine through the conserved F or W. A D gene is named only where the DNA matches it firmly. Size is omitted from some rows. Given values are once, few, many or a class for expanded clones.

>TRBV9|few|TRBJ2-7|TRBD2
CASSPSGGNREQYF
TGTGCCAGCAGCCCTAGCGGGGGAAATCGCGAGCAGTACTTC
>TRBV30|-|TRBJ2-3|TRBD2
CACPTSGGEADTQYF
TGTGCCTGCCCGACTAGCGGGGGAGAGGCAGATACGCAGTATTTT
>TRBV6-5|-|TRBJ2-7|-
CASIGSSYEQYF
TGTGCCAGTATCGGGTCCTCCTACGAGCAGTACTTC
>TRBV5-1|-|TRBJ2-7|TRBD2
CASSLAGGGTSEQYF
TGCGCCAGCAGCTTGGCTGGCGGGGGGACGAGTGAGCAGTACTTC
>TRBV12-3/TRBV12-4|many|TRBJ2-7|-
CASTSPGTRPPYEQYF
TGTGCCAGCACCAGCCCAGGGACCCGGCCACCCTACGAGCAGTACTTC
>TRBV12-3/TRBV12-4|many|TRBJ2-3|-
CASSLRGGTDTQYF
TGTGCCAGCAGTTTAAGAGGGGGCACAGATACGCAGTATTTT
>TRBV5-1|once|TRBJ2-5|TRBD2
CASSLGLAGFQETQYF
TGCGCCAGCAGCTTGGGCCTAGCGGGGTTCCAAGAGACCCAGTACTTC
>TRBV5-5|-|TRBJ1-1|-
CASSPALRAEAFF
TGTGCCAGCAGCCCCGCTTTGAGGGCTGAAGCTTTCTTT
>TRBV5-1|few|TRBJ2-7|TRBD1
CASGQTGVPEQYF
TGCGCCAGCGGGCAGACAGGGGTTCCCGAGCAGTACTTC
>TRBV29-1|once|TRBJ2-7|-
CSVRPGTYEQYF
TGCAGCGTCCGCCCGGGCACCTACGAGCAGTACTTC
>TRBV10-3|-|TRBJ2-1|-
CAISESGGGDEQFF
TGTGCCATCAGTGAGTCGGGGGGTGGTGATGAGCAGTTCTTC
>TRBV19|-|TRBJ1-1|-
CAVGRGNTEAFF
TGTGCCGTCGGTCGGGGGAACACTGAAGCTTTCTTT
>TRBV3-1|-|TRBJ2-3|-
CASSHTGEADTQYF
TGTGCCAGCAGCCACACAGGGGAGGCAGATACGCAGTATTTT
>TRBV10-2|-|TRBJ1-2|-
CASSVARVDYGYTF
TGCGCCAGCAGTGTGGCCAGGGTTGACTATGGCTACACCTTC
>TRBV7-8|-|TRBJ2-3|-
CASSLLWGALDTQYF
TGTGCCAGCAGCTTATTGTGGGGGGCCTTAGATACGCAGTATTTT
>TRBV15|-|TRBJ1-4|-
CATSREAGAEKKLFF
TGTGCCACCAGCAGAGAAGCGGGGGCGGAGAAAAAACTGTTTTTT
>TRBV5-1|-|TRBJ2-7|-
CASRDARSGSGEQYF
TGCGCCAGCAGGGACGCCAGGTCAGGTTCGGGAGAGCAGTACTTC
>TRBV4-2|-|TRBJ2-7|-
CASSPQRSHPYEQYF
TGTGCCAGCAGCCCACAGAGGTCCCATCCTTACGAGCAGTACTTC
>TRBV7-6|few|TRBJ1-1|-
CASSLLVRGNTEAFF
TGTGCCAGCAGCTTATTGGTTAGGGGGAACACTGAAGCTTTCTTT
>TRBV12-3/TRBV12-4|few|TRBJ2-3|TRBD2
CASSASGGAIDTQYF
TGTGCCAGCAGTGCTAGCGGGGGGGCGATTGATACGCAGTATTTT
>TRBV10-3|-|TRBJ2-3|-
CAISEPGFNADTQYF
TGTGCCATCAGTGAACCAGGGTTTAATGCAGATACGCAGTATTTT
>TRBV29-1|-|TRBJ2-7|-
CSVVQGPGQYF
TGCAGCGTTGTGCAGGGGCCGGGGCAGTACTTC
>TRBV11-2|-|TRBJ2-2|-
CASSLDDRNTGELFF
TGTGCCAGCAGCTTAGACGACCGAAACACCGGGGAGCTGTTTTTT
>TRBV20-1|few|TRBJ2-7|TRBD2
CSARHGGASYEQYF
TGCAGTGCTAGACACGGGGGGGCTAGTTACGAGCAGTACTTC
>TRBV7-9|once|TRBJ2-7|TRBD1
CASSPQGLNYEQYF
TGTGCCAGCAGCCCACAGGGGCTCAATTACGAGCAGTACTTC
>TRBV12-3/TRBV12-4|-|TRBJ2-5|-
CASSLGSRETQYF
TGTGCCAGCAGTTTGGGTAGCAGGGAGACCCAGTACTTC
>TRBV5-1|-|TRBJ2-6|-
CASSLVGTSGANVLTF
TGCGCCAGCAGCTTGGTAGGGACCTCTGGGGCCAACGTCCTGACTTTC